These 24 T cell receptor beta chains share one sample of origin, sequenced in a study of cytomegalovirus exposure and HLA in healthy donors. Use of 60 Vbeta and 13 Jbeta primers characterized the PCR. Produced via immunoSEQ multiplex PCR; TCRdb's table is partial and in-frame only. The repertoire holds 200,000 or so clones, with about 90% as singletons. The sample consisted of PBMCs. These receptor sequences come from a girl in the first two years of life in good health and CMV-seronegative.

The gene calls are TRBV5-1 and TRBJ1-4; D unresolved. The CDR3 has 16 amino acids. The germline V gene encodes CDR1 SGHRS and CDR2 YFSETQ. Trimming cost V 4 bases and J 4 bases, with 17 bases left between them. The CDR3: CASSARMADYNEKLFF. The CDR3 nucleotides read TGCGCCAGCAGCGCCCGGATGGCAGACTATAATGAAAAACTGTTTTTT.

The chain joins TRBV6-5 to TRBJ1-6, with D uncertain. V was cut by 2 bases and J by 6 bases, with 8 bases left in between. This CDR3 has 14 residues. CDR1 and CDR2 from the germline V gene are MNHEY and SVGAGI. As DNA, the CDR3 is TGTGCCAGCAGTTACAGGGCGGGTAATTCACCCCTCCACTTT. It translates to CASSYRAGNSPLHF.

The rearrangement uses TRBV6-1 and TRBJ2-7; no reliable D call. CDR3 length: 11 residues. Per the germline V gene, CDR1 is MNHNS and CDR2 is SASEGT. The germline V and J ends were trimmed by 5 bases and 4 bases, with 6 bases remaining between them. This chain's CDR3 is CASSPDYEQYF. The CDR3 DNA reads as TGTGCCAGCAGTCCAGATTACGAGCAGTACTTC.

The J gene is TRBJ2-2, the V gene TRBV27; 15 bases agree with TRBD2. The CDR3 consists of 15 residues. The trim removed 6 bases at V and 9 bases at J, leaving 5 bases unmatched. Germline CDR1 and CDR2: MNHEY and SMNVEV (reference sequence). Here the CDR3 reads CASSPGLAGGRELFF. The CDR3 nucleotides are TGTGCCAGCAGCCCAGGACTAGCGGGGGGGCGGGAGCTGTTTTTT.

The CDR3 loop reads CASNEGGAGNTIYF. The CDR3 DNA follows: TGTGCCAGCAACGAAGGGGGTGCGGGAAACACCATATATTTT. The chain links TRBV9 to TRBJ1-3; maybe TRBD1 (6 bases). The CDR3 runs to 14 residues. Trimming removed 6 bases at V and 4 bases at J, with 14 bases between. Germline V gene lookup returns CDR1 SGDLS and CDR2 YYNGEE.

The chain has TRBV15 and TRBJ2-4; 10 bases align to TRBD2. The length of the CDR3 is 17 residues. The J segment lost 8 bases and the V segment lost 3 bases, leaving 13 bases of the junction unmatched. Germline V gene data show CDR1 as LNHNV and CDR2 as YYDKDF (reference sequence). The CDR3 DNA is TGTGCCACCAGCAGGACTCGGACTAGCGGCAGTGCAGACATTCAGTACTTC. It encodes CATSRTRTSGSADIQYF.

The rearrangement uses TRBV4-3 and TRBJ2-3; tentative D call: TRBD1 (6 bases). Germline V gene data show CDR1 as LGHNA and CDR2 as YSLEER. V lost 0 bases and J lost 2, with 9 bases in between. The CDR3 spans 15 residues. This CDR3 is CASSQDRGYTDTQYF. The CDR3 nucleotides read TGCGCCAGCAGCCAAGACAGGGGCTACACAGATACGCAGTATTTT.

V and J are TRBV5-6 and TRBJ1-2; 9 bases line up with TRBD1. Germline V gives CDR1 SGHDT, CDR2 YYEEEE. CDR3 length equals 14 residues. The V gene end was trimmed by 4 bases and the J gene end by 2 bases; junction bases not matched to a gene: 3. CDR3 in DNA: TGTGCCAGCAGCGAGGGGACAGGGAACTATGGCTACACCTTC. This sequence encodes CASSEGTGNYGYTF.

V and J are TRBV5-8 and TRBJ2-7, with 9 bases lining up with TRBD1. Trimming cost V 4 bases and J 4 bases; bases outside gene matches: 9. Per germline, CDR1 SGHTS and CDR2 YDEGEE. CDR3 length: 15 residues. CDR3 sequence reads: CASSPHGDRVYEQYF. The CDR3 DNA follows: TGTGCCAGCAGCCCACATGGGGACAGGGTGTACGAGCAGTACTTC. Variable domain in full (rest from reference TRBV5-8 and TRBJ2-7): EAGVTQSPTHLIKTRGQQATLRCSPISGHTSVYWYQQALGLGLQFLLWYDEGEERNRGNFPPRFSGRQFPNYSSELNVNALELEDSALYLCASSPHGDRVYEQYFGPGTRLTVT.

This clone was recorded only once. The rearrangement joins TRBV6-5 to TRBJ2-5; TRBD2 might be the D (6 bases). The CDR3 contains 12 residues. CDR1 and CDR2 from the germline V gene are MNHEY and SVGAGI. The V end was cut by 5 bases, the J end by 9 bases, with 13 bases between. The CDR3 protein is CASSGSLAAQYF. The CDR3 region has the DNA TGTGCCAGCAGTGGGTCACTAGCAGCCCAGTACTTC.

CDR3 residues: CAWSVWTGGVYGYTF. The CDR3 DNA sequence: TGTGCCTGGAGTGTATGGACAGGGGGTGTCTATGGCTACACCTTC. The chain employs TRBV30 and TRBJ1-2; 10 positions agree with TRBD1. Germline V gene sequence: CDR1 GTSNPN, CDR2 SVGIG (reference sequence). V shed 0 bases, J shed 4 bases, and the junction held 5 bases outside the gene matches. The CDR3 runs 15 residues.

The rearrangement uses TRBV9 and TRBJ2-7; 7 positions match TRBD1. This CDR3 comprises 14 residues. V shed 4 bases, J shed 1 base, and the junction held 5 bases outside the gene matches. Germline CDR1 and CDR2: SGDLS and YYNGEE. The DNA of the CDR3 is TGTGCCAGCAGCCCAGGGGGACAATCCTACGAGCAGTACTTC. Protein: CASSPGGQSYEQYF.

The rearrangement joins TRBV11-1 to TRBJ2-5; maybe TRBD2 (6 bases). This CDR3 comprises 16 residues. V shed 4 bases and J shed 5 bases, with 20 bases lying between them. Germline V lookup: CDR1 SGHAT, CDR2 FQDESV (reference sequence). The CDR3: CASSSALGGGRETQYF. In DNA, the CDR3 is TGTGCCAGCAGCTCTGCTTTGGGGGGTGGACGGGAGACCCAGTACTTC.

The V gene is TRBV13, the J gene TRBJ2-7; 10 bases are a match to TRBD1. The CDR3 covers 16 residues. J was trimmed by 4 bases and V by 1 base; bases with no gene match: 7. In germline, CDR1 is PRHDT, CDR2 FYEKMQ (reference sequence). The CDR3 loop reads CASSLVTDRGLYEQYF. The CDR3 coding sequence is TGTGCCAGCAGCTTAGTGACGGACAGGGGGTTATACGAGCAGTACTTC.

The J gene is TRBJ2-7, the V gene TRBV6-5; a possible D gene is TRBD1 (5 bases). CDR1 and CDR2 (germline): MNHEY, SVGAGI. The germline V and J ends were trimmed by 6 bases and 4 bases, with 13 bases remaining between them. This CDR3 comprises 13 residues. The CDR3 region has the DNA TGTGCCAGCAGCCCAGGGTATGGGTACGAGCAGTACTTC. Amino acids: CASSPGYGYEQYF.

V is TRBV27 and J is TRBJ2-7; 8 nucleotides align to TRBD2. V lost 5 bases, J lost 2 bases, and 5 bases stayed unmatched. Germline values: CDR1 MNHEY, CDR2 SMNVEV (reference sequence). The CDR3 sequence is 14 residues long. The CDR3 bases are TGTGCCAGCAGTCCGACTAGCGCAACCTACGAGCAGTACTTC. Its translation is CASSPTSATYEQYF.

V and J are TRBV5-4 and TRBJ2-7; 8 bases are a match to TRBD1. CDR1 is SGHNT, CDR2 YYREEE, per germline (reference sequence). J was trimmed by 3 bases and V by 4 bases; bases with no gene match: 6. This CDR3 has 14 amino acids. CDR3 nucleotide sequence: TGTGCCAGCAGCATCACAGGGACAGGCTACGAGCAGTACTTC. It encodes CASSITGTGYEQYF.

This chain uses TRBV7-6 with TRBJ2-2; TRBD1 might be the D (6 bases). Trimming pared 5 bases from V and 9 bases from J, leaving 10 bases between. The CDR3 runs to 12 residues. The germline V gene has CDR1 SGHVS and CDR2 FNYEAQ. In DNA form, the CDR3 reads TGTGCCAGCAGCCTCACAGGGAGGGAGCTGTTTTTT. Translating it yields CASSLTGRELFF.

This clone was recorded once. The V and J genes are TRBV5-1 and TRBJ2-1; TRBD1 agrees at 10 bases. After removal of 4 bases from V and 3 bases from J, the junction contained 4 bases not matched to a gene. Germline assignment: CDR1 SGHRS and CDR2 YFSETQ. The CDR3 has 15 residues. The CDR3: CASSPWDRGYNEQFF. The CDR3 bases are TGCGCCAGCAGCCCGTGGGACAGGGGCTACAATGAGCAGTTCTTC. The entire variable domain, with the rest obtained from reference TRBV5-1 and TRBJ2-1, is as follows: KAGVTQTPRYLIKTRGQQVTLSCSPISGHRSVSWYQQTPGQGLQFLFEYFSETQRNKGNFPGRFSGRQFSNSRSEMNVSTLELGDSALYLCASSPWDRGYNEQFFGPGTRLTVL.

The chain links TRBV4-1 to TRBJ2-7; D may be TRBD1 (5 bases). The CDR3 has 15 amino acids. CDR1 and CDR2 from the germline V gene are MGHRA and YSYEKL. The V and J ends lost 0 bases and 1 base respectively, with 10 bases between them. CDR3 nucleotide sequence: TGCGCCAGCAGCCAAGAGGGAACAGGTTCCTACGAGCAGTACTTC. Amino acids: CASSQEGTGSYEQYF.

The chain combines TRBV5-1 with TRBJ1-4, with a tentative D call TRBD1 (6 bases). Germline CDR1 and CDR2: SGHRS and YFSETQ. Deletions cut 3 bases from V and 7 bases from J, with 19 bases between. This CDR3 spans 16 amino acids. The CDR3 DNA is TGCGCCAGCAGCTGGCGGCCAACAGGGTATAGTGAAAAACTGTTTTTT. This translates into CASSWRPTGYSEKLFF.

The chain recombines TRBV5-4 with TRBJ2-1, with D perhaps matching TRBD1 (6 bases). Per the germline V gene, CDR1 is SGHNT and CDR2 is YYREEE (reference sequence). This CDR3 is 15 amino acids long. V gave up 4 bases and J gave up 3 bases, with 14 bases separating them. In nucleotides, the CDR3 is TGTGCCAGCAGCGAAGCCGGGACAATCTACAATGAGCAGTTCTTC. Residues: CASSEAGTIYNEQFF.

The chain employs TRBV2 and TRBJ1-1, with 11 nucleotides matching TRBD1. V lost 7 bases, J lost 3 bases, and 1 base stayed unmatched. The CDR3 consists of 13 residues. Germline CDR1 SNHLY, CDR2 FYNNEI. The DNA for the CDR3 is TGTGCCAGCATGGGACAGGGGGACACTGAAGCTTTCTTT. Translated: CASMGQGDTEAFF.

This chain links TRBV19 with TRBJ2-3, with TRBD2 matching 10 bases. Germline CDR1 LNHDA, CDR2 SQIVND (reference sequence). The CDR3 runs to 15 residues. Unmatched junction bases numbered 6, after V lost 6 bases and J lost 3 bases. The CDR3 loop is CASSPSGRGTDTQYF. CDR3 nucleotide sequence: TGTGCCAGTAGCCCCAGCGGGAGGGGAACAGATACGCAGTATTTT.